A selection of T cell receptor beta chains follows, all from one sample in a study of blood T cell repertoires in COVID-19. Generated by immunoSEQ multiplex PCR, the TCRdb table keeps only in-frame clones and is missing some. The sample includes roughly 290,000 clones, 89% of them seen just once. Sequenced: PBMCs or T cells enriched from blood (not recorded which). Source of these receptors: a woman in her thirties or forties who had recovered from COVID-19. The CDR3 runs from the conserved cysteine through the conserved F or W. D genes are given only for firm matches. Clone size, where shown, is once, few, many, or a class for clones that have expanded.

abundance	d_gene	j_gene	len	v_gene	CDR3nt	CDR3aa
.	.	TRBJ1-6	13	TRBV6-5	TGTGCCAGCGAGATAGAGGGAGGTTCACCCCTCCACTTT	CASEIEGGSPLHF
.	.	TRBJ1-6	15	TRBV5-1	TGCGCCAGCAGCTTCCTCTGGGGAGATAATTCACCCCTCCACTTT	CASSFLWGDNSPLHF
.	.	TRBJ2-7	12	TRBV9	TGTGCCAGCAGCGTAGGAGGCCACGAGCAGTACTTC	CASSVGGHEQYF
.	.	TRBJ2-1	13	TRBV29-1	TGCAGCGTTCTTCTAGCTAGGACCAATGAGCAGTTCTTC	CSVLLARTNEQFF
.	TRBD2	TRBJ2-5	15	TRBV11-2	TGTGCCAGCAGCCAAGACGTGGGGGGGGGACAGACCCAGTACTTC	CASSQDVGGGQTQYF
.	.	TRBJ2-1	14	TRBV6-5	TGTGCCAGCAGTTCCTACACAGGGATGGGTGAGCAGTTCTTC	CASSSYTGMGEQFF
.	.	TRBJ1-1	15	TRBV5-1	TGCGCCAGCAGCTTGGCTGGGCACCCGAACACTGAAGCTTTCTTT	CASSLAGHPNTEAFF
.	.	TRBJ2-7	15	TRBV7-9	TGTGCCAGCAGCTTAGCGCGGGGAGTCACCTACGAGCAGTACTTC	CASSLARGVTYEQYF
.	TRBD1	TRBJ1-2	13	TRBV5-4	TGTGCCAGCAGTCAGACAGGGAACTATGGCTACACCTTC	CASSQTGNYGYTF
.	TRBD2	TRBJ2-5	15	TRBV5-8	TGTGCCAGCAGGAGACTAGCGGGAGGGCTCCAGACCCAGTACTTC	CASRRLAGGLQTQYF
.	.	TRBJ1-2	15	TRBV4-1	TGCGCCAGCAGCCGACGACTACAGGGAGTCCTCGACTACACCTTC	CASSRRLQGVLDYTF
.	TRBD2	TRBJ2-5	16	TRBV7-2	TGTGCCAGCAGCTTAGGACTAGCGGGACCCCAAGAGACCCAGTACTTC	CASSLGLAGPQETQYF
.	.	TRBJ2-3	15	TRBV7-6	TGTGCCAGCAGCCCTCGAGGGTCTAGCACAGATACGCAGTATTTT	CASSPRGSSTDTQYF
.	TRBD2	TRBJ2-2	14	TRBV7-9	TGTGCCAGCAGCTCAGCGGGGGGGACCGGGGAGCTGTTTTTT	CASSSAGGTGELFF
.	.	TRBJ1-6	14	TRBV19	TGTGCCAGTAGTCAGACAGGAATTAATTCACCCCTCCACTTT	CASSQTGINSPLHF
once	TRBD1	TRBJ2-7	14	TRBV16	TGTGCCAGCAGCCTAGGACAGGGAGATTCCGAGCAGTACTTC	CASSLGQGDSEQYF
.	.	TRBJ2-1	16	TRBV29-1	TGCAGCCTCCGGTTGGTTGAGAACCCAAACTACAATGAGCAGTTCTTC	CSLRLVENPNYNEQFF
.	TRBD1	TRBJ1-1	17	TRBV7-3	TGTGCCAGCAGCCCCACAGGGGGCGTTGGAGTGAACACTGAAGCTTTCTTT	CASSPTGGVGVNTEAFF
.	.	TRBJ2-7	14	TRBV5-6	TGTGCCAGCAGCTTGTCTAGGGGGACCTACGAGCAGTACTTC	CASSLSRGTYEQYF
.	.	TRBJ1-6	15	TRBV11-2	TGTGCCAGCACCAAGACCGGGGGTCATAATTCACCCCTCCACTTT	CASTKTGGHNSPLHF
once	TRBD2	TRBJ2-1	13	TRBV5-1	TGCGCCAGCAGCGTCACGACTAGCAGTGAGCAGTTCTTC	CASSVTTSSEQFF
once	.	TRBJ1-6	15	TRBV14	TGTGCCAGCAGCCAAGTCGGGGGGGGAAGTTCACCCCTCCACTTT	CASSQVGGGSSPLHF
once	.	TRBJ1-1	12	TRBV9	TGTGCCAGCAGCGTAGTAACGTCTCAGATGTTCTTT	CASSVVTSQMFF
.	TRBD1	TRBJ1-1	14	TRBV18	TGTGCCATCACACGGGACAGAAAAAACACTGAAGCTTTCTTT	CAITRDRKNTEAFF
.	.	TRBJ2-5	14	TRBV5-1	TGCGCCAGCAGCTTGGATGGAGTAATAGAGACCCAGTACTTC	CASSLDGVIETQYF
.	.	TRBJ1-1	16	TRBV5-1	TGCGCCAGCAGCCCTACTAGGACAGCCATGAACACTGAAGCTTTCTTT	CASSPTRTAMNTEAFF
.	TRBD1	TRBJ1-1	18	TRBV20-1	TGCAGTGCTAGTCCCCGACTGGGACAGGGAGGGGAGCGGACTGAAGCTTTCTTT	CSASPRLGQGGERTEAFF
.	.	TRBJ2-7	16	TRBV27	TGTGCCAGCAGTTCCCCCAGGGGGAGGCCCAACTACGAGCAGTACTTC	CASSSPRGRPNYEQYF
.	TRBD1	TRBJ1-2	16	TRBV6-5	TGTGCCAGCAGTTACGGAAGGGGGCTTGCTAACTATGGCTACACCTTC	CASSYGRGLANYGYTF
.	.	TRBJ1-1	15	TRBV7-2	TGTGCCAGCAGCCCCGCGCACAGCCTGAACACTGAAGCTTTCTTT	CASSPAHSLNTEAFF
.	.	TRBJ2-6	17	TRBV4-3	TGCGCCAGCAGCCAAGGGGCCTCCGGGACTGGGGCCAACGTCCTGACTTTC	CASSQGASGTGANVLTF
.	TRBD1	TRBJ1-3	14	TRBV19	TGTGCCAGTAGTAAATGGGACAGTGGAAACACCATATATTTT	CASSKWDSGNTIYF
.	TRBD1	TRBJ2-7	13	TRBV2	TGTGCCAGCATCCGGGACAGGGCCTACGAGCAGTACTTC	CASIRDRAYEQYF
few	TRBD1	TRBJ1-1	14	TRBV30	TGTGCCTGGAATGCGGGACAGGGGCTACGAGAAGCTTTCTTT	CAWNAGQGLREAFF
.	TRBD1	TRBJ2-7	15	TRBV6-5	TGTGCCAGCAGTTATAAAGGGGGCGGCGCCTACGAGCAGTACTTC	CASSYKGGGAYEQYF
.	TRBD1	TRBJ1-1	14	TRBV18	TGTGCCAGCTCAACGACAGGGAGGAACACTGAAGCTTTCTTT	CASSTTGRNTEAFF
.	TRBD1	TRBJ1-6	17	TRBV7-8	TGTGCCAGCAGCTTAGCGCAGGGGGCGTCCCCGAATTCACCCCTCCACTTT	CASSLAQGASPNSPLHF
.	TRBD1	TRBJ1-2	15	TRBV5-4	TGTGCCAGCAGCTTGGTGGGGACAGGGACCTATGGCTACACCTTC	CASSLVGTGTYGYTF
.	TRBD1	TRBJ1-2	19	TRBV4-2	TGTGCCAGCAGCCAAGATTCTAGGACAGGGGGCGCGGGGGCCGATGGCTACACCTTC	CASSQDSRTGGAGADGYTF
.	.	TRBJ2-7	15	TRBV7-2	TGTGCCAGCAGCTTACAGGCCGTGGGGGCTGGTGAGCAGTACTTC	CASSLQAVGAGEQYF
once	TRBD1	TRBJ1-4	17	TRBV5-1	TGCGCCAGCAGCTTGCGTTCCTCGGGACAGGGAGGTGAAAAACTGTTTTTT	CASSLRSSGQGGEKLFF
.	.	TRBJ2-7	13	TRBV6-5	TGTGCCAGCAGTTACCAGGAAGGTAGCGAGCAGTACTTC	CASSYQEGSEQYF
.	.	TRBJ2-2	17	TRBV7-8	TGTGCCAGCAGCTTAGTCTCTAGCGTGACGAACACCGGGGAGCTGTTTTTT	CASSLVSSVTNTGELFF
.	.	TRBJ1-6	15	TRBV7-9	TGTGCCAGCAGCTTAGTGAGCGGTTGGGTTTCACCCCTCCACTTT	CASSLVSGWVSPLHF
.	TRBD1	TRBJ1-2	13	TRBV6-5	TGTGCCAGCAGCGCCAACAGGGGCTATGGCTACACCTTC	CASSANRGYGYTF
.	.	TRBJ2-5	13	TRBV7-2	TGTGCCAGCAGCCGCACTTCCCAAGAGACCCAGTACTTC	CASSRTSQETQYF
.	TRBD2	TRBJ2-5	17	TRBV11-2	TGTGCCAGCAGCTTAGGGAAATCTAGCGGGGCAAAAGAGACCCAGTACTTC	CASSLGKSSGAKETQYF
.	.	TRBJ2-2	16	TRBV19	TGTGCCAGTAGTATAGGCAAGCGGGTGAGCACCGGGGAGCTGTTTTTT	CASSIGKRVSTGELFF
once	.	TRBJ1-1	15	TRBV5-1	TGCGCCAGCAGCTTGATCCTCCAGGGCGGTACTGAAGCTTTCTTT	CASSLILQGGTEAFF
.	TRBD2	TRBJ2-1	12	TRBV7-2	TGTGCCAGCAGCTTCGGGACTAGCGGGGGGTTCTTC	CASSFGTSGGFF
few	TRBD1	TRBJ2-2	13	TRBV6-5	TGTGCCACCCCCGGACAGGGGCTCGGGGAGCTGTTTTTT	CATPGQGLGELFF
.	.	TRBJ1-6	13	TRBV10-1	TGCGCCAGCAGTGAACAGGGTAATTCACCCCTCCACTTT	CASSEQGNSPLHF
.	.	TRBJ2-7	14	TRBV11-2	TGTGCCAGCAGCCAGGCAGGCCCCGGCTACGAGCAGTACTTC	CASSQAGPGYEQYF
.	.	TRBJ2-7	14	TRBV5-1	TGCGCCAGCTGGCCTAAGGACGGGGCCTACGAGCAGTACTTC	CASWPKDGAYEQYF
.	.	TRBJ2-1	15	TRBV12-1	TGTGCCAGCAGCTTGACTAGCGGGAGTTACAATGAGCAGTTCTTC	CASSLTSGSYNEQFF